This paragraph reports one T cell receptor beta chain. Its antigen is not known. Lacking the conserved final phenylalanine or tryptophan, this CDR3 likely reflects a read error. CDR3 length equals 13 residues. Germline V gene lookup returns CDR1 SGHRS and CDR2 YFSETQ. The entry originates in a study of blood T cells in healthy people across ages. Together with a sample-barcoded 5' primer, a J-beta primer mix was included in a second PCR lasting roughly 6 to 12 cycles. The yield of each sample was at least 2.5 million CDR3-containing paired-end reads. One entry per CDR3 protein, called by TCRdb with MiXCR from the 5' RACE reads. The profile shows approximately 730,000 distinct CDR3 sequences, roughly two fifths of them singletons. Findings of the study overall: Whereas aged donors had fewer naive CD4+ cells, long-lived donors had more of them and higher diversity.

Material for sequencing was blood. This chain connects TRBV5-1 to TRBJ2-4; D not certain. The DNA end is a closer match to TRBJ2-7, so the J assignment may be wrong. The clonotype originates from a woman aged 55-69 years in good health. The CDR3 DNA is TGCGCCAGCAGCTTGACAGAGAACTACGAGCAGTACCTC. This translates into CASSLTENYEQYL.